This T cell receptor (beta chain) comes out of a study of PD-1 blockade in classical Hodgkin lymphoma. The data were produced by immunoSEQ multiplex PCR, yet TCRdb's version contains in-frame clones alone and is incomplete. The sample lists fewer than 100,000 clones, roughly 91% occurring once. Time point in this sample: cycle 4 day 1 (C4D1), after more than five weeks of nivolumab. Each and every patient relapsed after autologous stem cell transplantation, and patients got differing brentuximab vedotin exposure. This sequence originates from a human donor with classical Hodgkin lymphoma. The sample here was peripheral blood mononuclear cells (PBMCs), taken before the fourth cycle of nivolumab.

The CDR3 region has the DNA TGTGCCAGCAGTCCTCAAGGACTGGGGCCGACAGGCCAGTACTTC. Translation gives CASSPQGLGPTGQYF. V gene TRBV27 combines with J gene TRBJ2-5; maybe TRBD1 (6 bases). Germline V gives CDR1 MNHEY, CDR2 SMNVEV (reference sequence). Trimming left V 5 bases short and J 10 bases short, with 23 bases between. The CDR3 runs to 15 residues.